This T cell receptor (beta chain) was captured by sequencing in a study of cytomegalovirus exposure and HLA in healthy donors. At the level of the study: Of all 400 or so donors who were genotyped, 80% to 85% belonged to the Caucasian-associated ancestry cluster. Findings and caveats of the study: Immune exposure information comprised only CMV serostatus. A later analysis reportedly found that, within productive TCRs, an Asian-associated ancestry cluster had fewer N-insertions than the mean observed across the approximately 670 donors.

This clone was seen once. The antigen is not known. The PCR employed 60 Vbeta primers together with 13 Jbeta primers. Original handling: As a later analysis found, there were 70 million to 80 million unique TCR beta chains, of which some 9.9 million were shared. Produced via immunoSEQ multiplex PCR; TCRdb's table is partial and in-frame only. V and J calls and clone size come straight from that table; D and trimming were deduced from the DNA. This sample has 40,000 to 45,000 clones, with roughly half found just once. This CDR3 region has 17 residues. V was clipped by 0 bases and J by 1 base, with 17 bases between them. Germline CDR1 SGHRS, CDR2 YFSETQ.

The rearrangement uses TRBV5-1 and TRBJ2-7; tentative D call: TRBD2 (7 bases). The sequenced material came from PBMCs. This TCR was sampled from a man aged 60 to 69 in good health and CMV-seronegative. CDR3 residues: CASSLEGGPGRSYEQYF. In DNA form, the CDR3 reads TGCGCCAGCAGCTTGGAGGGGGGACCCGGGAGGTCCTACGAGCAGTACTTC.